This is a list of T cell receptor beta chains from one sample in a study of blood T cell repertoires in COVID-19. TCRdb's copy holds only in-frame clones and misses some; the assay was immunoSEQ multiplex PCR. The sample has around 200,000 clones; more than 85% are singletons. Sample: peripheral blood. The receptors originated from a man in his forties with active or convalescent COVID-19. Each CDR3 is given with its conserved first and last residue.

j_gene	len	v_gene	CDR3aa
TRBJ2-3	12	TRBV27	CASSFPADTQYF
TRBJ1-2	15	TRBV5-1	CASSSLPGQGYGYTF
TRBJ1-2	14	TRBV27	CASSSRSRARGYTF
TRBJ2-5	16	TRBV6-2/TRBV6-3	CASSYERGGPQETQYF
TRBJ1-2	13	TRBV30	CAWSQDRGQGYTF
TRBJ2-1	12	TRBV12-3/TRBV12-4	CASSPRANEQFF
TRBJ1-2	16	TRBV6-1	CASREARDRRSDGYTF
TRBJ1-2	14	TRBV30	CAWSQDRGLSGYTF
TRBJ1-2	16	TRBV3-1/TRBV3-2	CASSRHRDRAIYGYTF
TRBJ2-7	13	TRBV19	CASSSGQSYEQYF
TRBJ1-2	12	TRBV27	CASSRGNYGYTF
TRBJ2-2	18	TRBV10-3	CAISGMGLAGSGDGELFF
TRBJ1-2	13	TRBV11-2	CASSLQAEEGYTF
TRBJ1-1	13	TRBV29-1	CSVAMGGRTEAFF
TRBJ1-1	14	TRBV7-2	CASRPGASNTEAFF
TRBJ1-2	13	TRBV2	CASSEGQFYGYTF
TRBJ2-3	15	TRBV6-6	CASSYGGSSTDTQYF
TRBJ1-6	16	TRBV9	CASSVGHEIYNSPLHF
TRBJ2-2	15	TRBV24-1	CATSDNRGNTGELFF
TRBJ1-4	15	TRBV24-1	CATSDSAGADEKLFF
TRBJ2-5	14	TRBV5-8	CASSPTSGQETQYF
TRBJ2-7	13	TRBV7-2	CASSLAQGYEQYF
TRBJ1-1	15	TRBV5-6	CASSLTLTADTEAFF
TRBJ2-4	14	TRBV19	CASSMGTFADIQYF
TRBJ2-7	14	TRBV5-4	CASSIGQGVYEQYF
TRBJ1-4	13	TRBV18	CASSPRGSEKLFF
TRBJ1-2	15	TRBV5-5	CASSLDRDRGAGYTF
TRBJ1-5	16	TRBV5-5	CASSLSPRVSNQPQHF
TRBJ1-1	12	TRBV25-1	CASSGQTVEAFF
TRBJ1-5	15	TRBV19	CASSIGAGGGQPQHF
TRBJ2-1	15	TRBV28	CASSLPGQGYNEQFF
TRBJ1-5	13	TRBV9	CASSVDGNQPQHF
TRBJ1-2	13	TRBV6-1	CASSETGRGGYTF
TRBJ1-1	12	TRBV28	CASSLWGDEAFF
TRBJ2-1	11	TRBV11-2	CASSRDNEQFF
TRBJ1-6	14	TRBV19	CASSIGTVNSPLHF
TRBJ1-4	14	TRBV30	CAWSVSGTALRVFF
TRBJ2-7	15	TRBV6-5	CASRRSGTGSYEQYF
TRBJ2-7	13	TRBV7-2	CASRNTRGNEQYF
TRBJ1-2	15	TRBV6-5	CASSYHHDRVAGYTF
TRBJ2-3	17	TRBV21-1	CASSRVSSGLPTDTQYF